One and the same sample provided the 2 T cell receptor beta chains below, sequenced in a study of CD8+ T cells in alopecia areata. Treatment: oral pan-JAK inhibitor, 5-10 mg twice daily. Following RNA extraction, reverse transcription yielded cDNA that acted as the sequencing template. Sequencing used immunoSEQ multiplex PCR; TCRdb keeps in-frame clones, though not all of them. The sample includes fewer than 110,000 clones, 84% seen only once; the top ten take over 20%. This sample comprised CD8+ T cells sorted from blood, obtained at week 24, from a patient treated with tofacitinib. These receptors all come from a human donor with alopecia areata.

The chain recombines TRBV14 with TRBJ1-4; the D is unclear. The V end was cut by 0 bases, the J end by 4 bases, with 9 bases between. Germline V gene lookup returns CDR1 SGHDN and CDR2 FVKESK. CDR3 length: 15 residues. CDR3 DNA: TGTGCCAGCAGCCAAGAGGACGGGATTAATGAAAAACTGTTTTTT. This sequence encodes CASSQEDGINEKLFF.

This chain uses TRBV7-6 with TRBJ2-7; a possible D gene is TRBD1 (5 bases). V lost 2 bases and J lost 6, with 11 bases in between. Per germline, CDR1 SGHVS and CDR2 FNYEAQ. CDR3 length: 13 amino acids. CDR3 coding DNA: TGTGCCAGCAGCTTATCAGGGCTGAGCGAGCAGTACTTC. Translating it yields CASSLSGLSEQYF.